The 17 T cell receptor beta chains presented below share a single source sample, sequenced in a study of CD8 T cells in Susac syndrome. With random hexamers, reverse transcription was performed on roughly 0.45 to 1 ug of RNA. TCRdb re-derived calls from the immunoSEQ multiplex PCR reads in MiXCR, one entry per CDR3 protein. This sample has 95,000 or so distinct CDR3 sequences, with 85% to 95% found just once. The source material was CD8+ T cells from PBMCs. The source is a human donor in good health.

The genes are TRBV27 and TRBJ2-3; the match to TRBD2 covers 12 bases. J was trimmed by 5 bases and V by 2 bases; bases with no gene match: 2. Germline-derived CDR1 and CDR2 are MNHEY and SMNVEV (reference sequence). CDR3 length equals 15 residues. The chain's CDR3 is CASSLLAGGQDTQYF. The DNA for the CDR3 is TGTGCCAGCAGTTTACTAGCGGGGGGGCAAGATACGCAGTATTTT.

This rearrangement joins TRBV5-1 to TRBJ1-5; tentative D call: TRBD1 (6 bases). This CDR3 spans 13 amino acids. With 0 bases removed from V and 7 bases from J, the gap between germline ends came to 8 bases. The germline V gene has CDR1 SGHRS and CDR2 YFSETQ. CDR3 DNA: TGCGCCAGCAGCTTGGCGCAGGGGCAGCCCCAGCATTTT. It encodes CASSLAQGQPQHF.

This clonotype was seen a single time. V usage is TRBV19 and J usage is TRBJ1-2, with a tentative D call TRBD1 (5 bases). Germline CDR1 LNHDA, CDR2 SQIVND (reference sequence). V lost 7 bases, J lost 5 bases, and 14 bases lay in between. The CDR3 has 13 amino acids. CDR3 loop: CASTFQGFYGYTF. In DNA form, the CDR3 reads TGTGCCAGTACTTTTCAGGGTTTTTATGGCTACACCTTC.

The chain uses TRBV19 and TRBJ1-2, with D uncertain. CDR3 length: 9 residues. V lost 11 bases and J lost 5, with 6 bases in between. CDR1 is LNHDA, CDR2 SQIVND, per germline (reference sequence). CDR3 DNA: TGTGCCGGGAATTATGGCTACACCTTC. Translating gives CAGNYGYTF.

The rearrangement joins TRBV4-1 to TRBJ2-1, with 11 bases matching TRBD2. Germline CDR1 reads MGHRA; CDR2 reads YSYEKL. The CDR3 has 15 residues. Unmatched junction bases numbered 4, after V lost 0 bases and J lost 9 bases. The CDR3 here is CASSQEGLAGGEQFF. The CDR3 region has the DNA TGCGCCAGCAGCCAAGAAGGGCTAGCGGGGGGTGAGCAGTTCTTC.

V is TRBV20-1 and J is TRBJ1-2; D uncertain. Germline V CDR1 and CDR2: DFQATT, SNEGSKA (reference sequence). V was pared by 5 bases and J by 6 bases, with 13 bases between. The CDR3 extends over 12 amino acids. DNA for the CDR3: TGCAGTGCTTTCTATGGAGAGGATGGCTACACCTTC. Residues: CSAFYGEDGYTF.

V gene TRBV20-1 combines with J gene TRBJ2-3, with D tentatively TRBD1 or TRBD2 (5 bases each). Germline-derived CDR1 and CDR2 are DFQATT and SNEGSKA (reference sequence). CDR3 length equals 17 residues. Trimming took off 5 bases at V and 1 base at J, with 22 bases between the two ends. Here the CDR3 reads CSAEVGPDSRRTDTQYF. The CDR3 coding sequence is TGCAGTGCTGAGGTGGGACCAGATTCTAGACGCACAGATACGCAGTATTTT.

V usage is TRBV11-2 and J usage is TRBJ1-4; D remains ambiguous. The CDR3 is 15 amino acids. Looked up from germline, CDR1 is SGHAT and CDR2 is FQNNGV. The V end was cut by 5 bases, the J end by 8 bases, with 18 bases between. The CDR3: CASSPSGPLGEKLFF. As DNA, the CDR3 is TGTGCCAGCAGCCCGAGTGGGCCACTGGGAGAAAAACTGTTTTTT.

The chain carries TRBV15 and TRBJ2-5; D is undetermined. The CDR3 loop spans 15 amino acids. The germline V gene encodes CDR1 LNHNV and CDR2 YYDKDF (reference sequence). Between the trimmed V and J ends, which lost 0 bases and 7 bases, there was a span of 15 bases. The chain's CDR3 is CATSRDRVPSGTQYF. DNA of the CDR3: TGTGCCACCAGCAGAGACCGGGTCCCCTCGGGGACCCAGTACTTC.

This rearrangement joins TRBV7-2 to TRBJ2-5, with D perhaps matching TRBD2 (5 bases). CDR3 length equals 13 residues. Germline V lookup: CDR1 SGHTA, CDR2 FQGNSA. Trimming pared 0 bases from V and 10 bases from J, leaving 12 bases between. The DNA for the CDR3 is TGTGCCAGCAGCTTAGCAAGGGCGAGGGTCCAGTACTTC. This codes for CASSLARARVQYF. Complete variable domain (other parts from reference TRBV7-2 and TRBJ2-5): GAGVSQSPSNKVTEKGKDVELRCDPISGHTALYWYRQSLGQGLEFLIYFQGNSAPDKSGLPSDRFSAERTGGSVSTLTIQRTQQEDSAVYLCASSLARARVQYFGPGTRLLVL.

V is TRBV11-2 and J is TRBJ1-4; possibly TRBD1 for D (5 bases). The CDR3 loop spans 15 amino acids. V was pared by 7 bases and J by 7 bases, with 19 bases between. CDR1 is SGHAT and CDR2 is FQNNGV in the germline V gene. The CDR3 sequence: CASTSGTQGSEKLFF. The DNA for the CDR3 is TGTGCCAGCACTTCTGGGACTCAGGGTAGTGAAAAACTGTTTTTT.

The rearrangement links TRBV11-2 to TRBJ2-2; TRBD1 might be the D (6 bases). The CDR3 is 15 amino acids. V lost 3 bases, J lost 4 bases, and 12 bases lay in between. Germline V CDR1 and CDR2: SGHAT, FQNNGV. Here the CDR3 reads CASSLGHSFTGELFF. The CDR3 region has the DNA TGTGCCAGCAGCTTGGGACACTCGTTCACCGGGGAGCTGTTTTTT.

The V call is TRBV7-7, the J call TRBJ2-5, with D perhaps being TRBD1 or TRBD2 (6 bases each). Germline V gene sequence: CDR1 SSHAT, CDR2 FNYEAQ (reference sequence). V was trimmed by 4 bases and J by 5 bases, leaving 14 bases between them. The CDR3 covers 14 residues. CDR3 amino acids: CASSYGGRGETQYF. In nucleotides, the CDR3 is TGTGCCAGCAGCTATGGGGGGCGCGGTGAGACCCAGTACTTC.

The chain has TRBV12-3 or TRBV12-4 and TRBJ2-3; the D is unclear. This CDR3 contains 12 residues. The V end was cut by 4 bases, the J end by 4 bases, with 6 bases between. CDR3 sequence: CASSSIPDTQYF. CDR3 DNA: TGTGCCAGCAGTTCAATCCCAGATACGCAGTATTTT.

This clonotype was seen once. The rearrangement joins TRBV6-1 to TRBJ2-7; either TRBD1 or TRBD2 may supply D (5 bases each). Trimming pared 6 bases from V and 0 bases from J, leaving 12 bases between. CDR1 and CDR2 from the germline V gene are MNHNS and SASEGT. The CDR3 totals 14 residues. The CDR3 DNA sequence: TGTGCCAGCAGCCGGGACGGAAACTCCTACGAGCAGTACTTC. Translated, it gives CASSRDGNSYEQYF.

J is TRBJ2-7 and V is TRBV5-6, with a weak D call TRBD1 (6 bases). This CDR3 spans 14 amino acids. CDR1 SGHDT and CDR2 YYEEEE come from the germline V gene. Trimming left V 6 bases short and J 4 bases short, with 17 bases between. This CDR3 reads CASTKMGAYYEQYF. Written as DNA, the CDR3 is TGTGCCAGCACCAAAATGGGGGCCTATTACGAGCAGTACTTC.

The chain is built from TRBV7-9 and TRBJ1-5, with D tentatively TRBD1 (6 bases). Germline V lookup: CDR1 SEHNR, CDR2 FQNEAQ (reference sequence). The CDR3 length is 13 residues. V was trimmed by 6 bases and J by 3 bases, leaving 9 bases between them. CDR3 nucleotide sequence: TGTGCCAGCAGAAACAGGGACAATCAGCCCCAGCATTTT. Protein product: CASRNRDNQPQHF.